A selection of T cell receptor beta chains follows, all from one sample in a study of spatial heterogeneity in lung cancer. TCRdb re-called the 5' RACE reads with MiXCR, one entry per CDR3 protein. The sample holds tens of thousands of distinct CDR3 sequences; approximately 5.6% are singletons and the top ten take 22%. This sample comprised PBMCs, obtained at follow-up. The receptor source for this set is a male donor with early-stage non-small cell lung cancer. The CDR3 runs from the conserved cysteine through the conserved F or W. A D gene is named only where the DNA matches it firmly. Only part of the rows carry a size: once, few, many, or a class if the clone is expanded.

cdr3_length	v_call	clone_size	d_call	j_call	cdr3_aa	cdr3_nt
13	TRBV7-9	medium-sized	-	TRBJ1-1	CASSLALGTEAFF	TGTGCCAGCAGCTTAGCGCTTGGGACTGAAGCTTTCTTT
15	TRBV7-3	few	-	TRBJ1-1	CASSPSGQGFTEAFF	TGTGCCAGCAGCCCATCGGGGCAGGGATTCACTGAAGCTTTCTTT
15	TRBV12-5	many	TRBD1	TRBJ2-2	CASGKGTANTGELFF	TGTGCTAGTGGTAAAGGGACAGCGAACACCGGGGAGCTGTTTTTT
15	TRBV6-1	few	TRBD1	TRBJ1-1	CASSEGQGIGYKAFF	TGTGCCAGCAGTGAAGGACAGGGTATTGGTTATAAAGCTTTCTTT
13	TRBV18	few	-	TRBJ2-4	CASFTELKNIQYF	TGTGCCAGCTTCACAGAGCTCAAAAACATTCAGTACTTC
16	TRBV24-1	many	TRBD1	TRBJ2-2	CATSSLGQGDTGELFF	TGTGCCACCAGTTCCCTGGGACAGGGTGACACCGGGGAGCTGTTTTTT
17	TRBV15	many	-	TRBJ1-3	CATSRSALKGVGNTIYF	TGTGCCACCAGCAGATCGGCCCTCAAGGGAGTTGGAAACACCATATATTTT
13	TRBV20-1	many	TRBD1	TRBJ2-7	CSGRGDRPYEQYF	TGCAGTGGACGAGGGGACAGACCCTACGAGCAGTACTTC
14	TRBV6-6	few	TRBD1	TRBJ1-4	CASRGQGDSEKLFF	TGTGCCAGCAGGGGACAGGGGGATAGTGAAAAACTGTTTTTT
15	TRBV20-1	many	TRBD2	TRBJ2-1	CSARGGGGADNEQFF	TGCAGTGCTAGAGGTGGCGGGGGGGCCGACAATGAGCAGTTCTTC
14	TRBV7-9	few	-	TRBJ2-7	CASSLGGASYEQYF	TGTGCCAGCAGCTTGGGCGGGGCGAGCTACGAGCAGTACTTC
14	TRBV7-9	many	TRBD1	TRBJ1-1	CASSYGQGNTEAFF	TGTGCCAGCAGCTACGGACAGGGGAACACTGAAGCTTTCTTT
12	TRBV11-2	-	-	TRBJ2-4	CASSLERGIQYF	TGTGCCAGCAGCTTAGAGCGGGGAATTCAGTACTTC